This is a list of T cell receptor beta chains from one sample in a study of CD8+CD57+ T cells in acquired aplastic anemia. TCRdb ran MiXCR on the reads and lists one entry per CDR3 protein. The sample shows around 400,000 distinct CDR3 sequences, just under 70% of them seen only once. The sample consisted of sorted CD4+, CD8+, or CD8+CD57+ T cells (not recorded which) from PBMCs. The receptors here all came from a human donor in good health, serving as a control. The CDR3 runs from the conserved cysteine through the conserved F or W. A D gene is named only where the DNA matches it firmly. Clone size, where shown, is once, few, many, or a class for clones that have expanded.

clone_size j_call d_call v_call cdr3_nt cdr3_aa
few TRBJ2-1 TRBD2 TRBV2 TGTGCCAGCATTCGGGGGGGGAATGACAATGAGCAGTTCTTC CASIRGGNDNEQFF
NA TRBJ2-5 TRBD1 TRBV7-9 TGTGCCAGCAGCTCCGGACAGGGCAATCAGCCCCAGTACTTC CASSSGQGNQPQYF
NA TRBJ1-1 NA TRBV7-7 TGTGCTAGCAGCCCCTTAAACAGCTACAATGAGCAGTTT CASSPLNSYNEQF
NA TRBJ2-1 NA TRBV7-2 TGTGCCAGCAGCCCCGACGGCGGGACCTACGAGCAGTACCAGTTCTTC CASSPDGGTYEQYQFF
once TRBJ2-3 NA TRBV5-1 TGCGCCAGCAGCCGAGGCCCCGGACAGCCGCAGTATTTT CASSRGPGQPQYF
once TRBJ2-5 TRBD2 TRBV7-9 TGTGCCAGCAGTTCAGCGGGGGCCCGGGGAGGAGGAGAGACCCAGTACTTC CASSSAGARGGGETQYF
NA TRBJ1-3 NA TRBV5-4 TGTGCCAGCAGCATGCGAACTACGGGGGCTGGAAACACCATATATTTT CASSMRTTGAGNTIYF
NA TRBJ1-1 TRBD1 TRBV27 TGTGCCAGCTCTACCACAGGGGGAACCGTGAACACTGAAGCTTTCTTT CASSTTGGTVNTEAFF
NA TRBJ1-6 NA TRBV11-2 TGTGCCAGCAGCTCATCCGGGACAAATTCACCCCTCCACTTT CASSSSGTNSPLHF
NA TRBJ1-1 NA TRBV9 TGTGCCAGCAGCAAACAGCGATTGAACACTGAAGCTTTCTTT CASSKQRLNTEAFF
many TRBJ1-2 TRBD1 TRBV29-1 TGCAGCGTTGATATTGGACAGGGGTTTCGGGGCTATGGCTACACCTTC CSVDIGQGFRGYGYTF
NA TRBJ2-3 NA TRBV7-2 TGTGCCAGCAGCTTAAACGGGGGCATTCTAGCAGCAGATACGCAGTATTTT CASSLNGGILAADTQYF
NA TRBJ2-3 TRBD2 TRBV9 TGTGCCAGCAGTCGGCTAGCGGGGGCAGATAATGAGCATTTT CASSRLAGADNEHF
many TRBJ1-5 TRBD1 TRBV6-6 TGTGCCAGCAGTTACTCGGGGACAGGGGGCGGGAATCAGCCCCAGCATTTT CASSYSGTGGGNQPQHF
NA TRBJ1-6 NA TRBV7-8 TGTGCCAGCAGCTCATTCAAGGTCAAGGGAGCAGTCCTCTTT CASSSFKVKGAVLF
few TRBJ2-3 TRBD2 TRBV19 TGTGCCAGTAGCGGCGGGGGGGCTAGCACAGATACGCAGTATTTT CASSGGGASTDTQYF
NA TRBJ2-6 NA TRBV7-7 TGTGCCAGCAGCCCCGACAGGCAAGAGACCCAGTACTTCACTTTC CASSPDRQETQYFTF
once TRBJ1-1 NA TRBV20-1 TGCAGCGGCCTACGGATGCAAACTGAAGCTTTCTTT CSGLRMQTEAFF
many TRBJ1-2 NA TRBV7-2 TGTGCCAGCAGCCCAAGGGTCACAGGGACGAGCTATGGCTACACCTTC CASSPRVTGTSYGYTF
many TRBJ2-2 TRBD2 TRBV7-2 TGTGCCAGCAGCTCCGGGACTAGGTTCAACGGGGAGCTGTTTTTT CASSSGTRFNGELFF
NA TRBJ1-4 TRBD1 TRBV12-3/TRBV12-4 TGTGCCAGCAGTTTGGGGACAGCGTCGGTTTTGATGAAAAAACTGTTTTTT CASSLGTASVLMKKLFF
NA TRBJ2-7 NA TRBV2 TGTGCCAGCAAACTACAGGAATCACCCAACTACGAGCAGTACTTC CASKLQESPNYEQYF
many TRBJ2-5 NA TRBV15 TGTGCCACCAGCACATTAACCCGGGACACGAGACAAGAGACCCAGTACTTC CATSTLTRDTRQETQYF
NA TRBJ2-5 NA TRBV15 TGTGCTAGCAGCTTAGGGAAGGGGGGAAGAGAGACCCAGTACTTC CASSLGKGGRETQYF
NA TRBJ1-5 NA TRBV19 TGTGCCAGTAGACTTGCGGGAGGTCAGCCCCAGCATTTT CASRLAGGQPQHF
NA TRBJ2-7 NA TRBV7-2 TGTGCCAGCAGCTTTGCGAGGAGAAAAAATCACCCCTCCTACTTC CASSFARRKNHPSYF
NA TRBJ1-5 NA TRBV5-1 TGCGCCAGCAGCTTAACCGGGGCGGGGACGCAGCCCCAGCATTTT CASSLTGAGTQPQHF
many TRBJ1-3 NA TRBV20-1 TGCAGTGCTAGGGGACCGATCTCTGGAAACACCATATATTTT CSARGPISGNTIYF
NA TRBJ1-2 NA TRBV5-5 TGTGCCAGCAGCGGACAGCCCGGCGCGGATGGCTACACCTTC CASSGQPGADGYTF
NA TRBJ2-3 NA TRBV12-5 TGTGCTAGTGGTCGAGATGAGGCAGGGTACCACATTGGGCAGTACTTT CASGRDEAGYHIGQYF
NA TRBJ2-5 NA TRBV7-2 TGTGCCAGCAGCTTAGAGGGGTATTCCCTCTACGGGCAAGAGACCCAGTACTTC CASSLEGYSLYGQETQYF
few TRBJ2-7 NA TRBV19 TGTGCCAGTAAGAAGCAGGGGCACGACGAGCAGTACTTC CASKKQGHDEQYF
many TRBJ1-2 NA TRBV5-1 TGCGCCAGCAGCTTGGTTGAGAACTATGGCTACACCTTC CASSLVENYGYTF
NA TRBJ2-5 NA TRBV29-1 TGCGGCGTCGGTGAGCCAGGGACTCTAGAGACCCAGTACTTC CGVGEPGTLETQYF
NA TRBJ1-5 NA TRBV19 TGTGCCAGTAGTCCAGGGCACAGGCGGGGCAATCAGCCCCAGCATTTT CASSPGHRRGNQPQHF
few TRBJ2-5 NA TRBV25-1 TGTGCCAGCGAGAGGGGAAGGGAGACCCAGTACTTC CASERGRETQYF
NA TRBJ1-2 NA TRBV7-8 TGTGCCAGCAGCTCAAAGGGGGTGGACGGCTACACCTTC CASSSKGVDGYTF
NA TRBJ1-5 TRBD1 TRBV19 TGTGCCAGTAGTATGCCCCCCCGGACAGGGGGCCTCAATCAGCCCCAGCATTTT CASSMPPRTGGLNQPQHF
NA TRBJ2-3 TRBD2 TRBV7-8 TGTGCCAGCAGCATTACTAGCGGGGTGAATGATACGCAGTATTTT CASSITSGVNDTQYF
NA TRBJ2-5 TRBD1 TRBV30 TGTGCCTGGATTGTTTGGGACAGGGGGGGAGAGACCCAGTACTTC CAWIVWDRGGETQYF
NA TRBJ1-6 NA TRBV2 TGTGCCAGCAGTGATAGGGGTTTTAATTCACCCCTCCACTTT CASSDRGFNSPLHF
NA TRBJ2-7 TRBD1 TRBV24-1 TGTGCCACCAGTGCAGGGGGCGCCTACGAGCAGTACTTC CATSAGGAYEQYF
few TRBJ1-5 NA TRBV7-2 TGTGCCAGCAGCTCGTATGACAATCAGCCCCAGCATTTT CASSSYDNQPQHF
many TRBJ1-1 NA TRBV5-1 TGCGCCAGCAGCTTGGACATAACGAACACTGAAGCTTTCTTT CASSLDITNTEAFF
many TRBJ1-5 NA TRBV7-2 TGTGCCAGCAGCTCCCCGGGTAGCAATCAGCCCCAGCATTTT CASSSPGSNQPQHF
many TRBJ1-6 TRBD1 TRBV20-1 TGCAGTGCTAGAGACCAAGGACAGGGTTCGAATAATTCACCCCTCCACTTT CSARDQGQGSNNSPLHF
NA TRBJ2-5 TRBD2 TRBV7-6 TGTGCCAGCGGAGAGCGGGGGGTCCAGTACTTC CASGERGVQYF
many TRBJ1-2 NA TRBV19 TGTGCCAGTAGTATAGGGGGTATGCATGGCTACACCTTC CASSIGGMHGYTF
NA TRBJ1-1 TRBD1 TRBV20-1 TGCAGTGCTAGGCCGGACAGGGGCCACACTGAAGCTTTCTTT CSARPDRGHTEAFF
NA TRBJ2-5 TRBD2 TRBV20-1 TGCAGTGCTAGAGAAATTACCGGGGGGGCATTAGAGACCCAGTACTTC CSAREITGGALETQYF
NA TRBJ1-1 NA TRBV7-2 TGTGCCAGCAGCTCCCCGGTCTCACACCATGACGCTTTGTTT CASSSPVSHHDALF
NA TRBJ2-7 NA TRBV5-1 TGCGCCAGCAGCTCTCGACAGGCGGCGGTAGACGAGCAGTACTTC CASSSRQAAVDEQYF
NA TRBJ2-5 NA TRBV7-7 TGTGCCAGCAGTTTACCCACGGGGGGCCGGGAGCAGTACTACTTC CASSLPTGGREQYYF